The 22 T cell receptor beta chains presented below share a single source sample, sequenced in a study of blood T cell repertoires in COVID-19. Some clones are missing from TCRdb's copy, which holds only in-frame ones; the method was immunoSEQ multiplex PCR. The data contain 140,000 or so clones, 70% to 90% of them singletons. Sample: peripheral blood. The receptors come from a man aged 45-65 years with acute or convalescent COVID-19.

This clone was seen just once. V is TRBV13 and J is TRBJ2-7; D perhaps matches TRBD1 (5 bases). Trimming cost V 1 base and J 6 bases, with 7 bases left between them. The CDR3 has 12 amino acids. Germline V CDR1 and CDR2: PRHDT, FYEKMQ (reference sequence). The CDR3 nucleotides are TGTGCCAGCAGCTTAGTGGGGCGCGAGCAGTACTTC. Translating it yields CASSLVGREQYF.

V usage is TRBV6-5 and J usage is TRBJ1-4; tentatively, D is TRBD1 (6 bases). Germline V gene lookup returns CDR1 MNHEY and CDR2 SVGAGI. V lost 6 bases to trimming and J lost 0 bases, with 8 bases between them. The CDR3 length is 14 residues. CDR3 sequence reads: CASRQGSTNEKLFF. CDR3 in DNA: TGTGCCAGCAGACAGGGTTCAACTAATGAAAAACTGTTTTTT.

This sequence joins TRBV18 and TRBJ2-7; D possibly corresponds to TRBD2 (6 bases). Trimming stripped 1 base from V and 1 base from J, with 14 bases between. The CDR3 consists of 16 residues. Germline loops: CDR1 KGHSH, CDR2 LQKENI. CDR3 sequence reads: CASSPLAVQASYEQYF. CDR3 sequence (DNA): TGTGCCAGCTCACCACTAGCGGTACAAGCATCCTACGAGCAGTACTTC.

In its sample, this clone was seen once. J is TRBJ1-6 and V is TRBV9; a weak D match, TRBD1 (5 bases). The CDR3 length is 14 residues. Deletions cut 4 bases from V and 7 bases from J, with 12 bases between. Germline CDR1 and CDR2: SGDLS and YYNGEE. As DNA, the CDR3 is TGTGCCAGCAGCTTCTCAGGGAACAATTCACCCCTCCACTTT. Its protein product is CASSFSGNNSPLHF.

CDR3 DNA sequence: TGTGCCAGTAGTATGTCCCGACAGCTTCTCAATCAGCCCCAGCATTTT. Translating it yields CASSMSRQLLNQPQHF. The chain employs TRBV19 and TRBJ1-5, with TRBD1 as a possible D gene (5 bases). V gave up 3 bases and J gave up 3 bases, with 15 bases separating them. Germline V lookup: CDR1 LNHDA, CDR2 SQIVND (reference sequence). This CDR3 region has 16 residues. The full variable domain, in which reference TRBV19 and TRBJ1-5 provide the parts outside the CDR3, is DGGITQSPKYLFRKEGQNVTLSCEQNLNHDAMYWYRQDPGQGLRLIYYSQIVNDFQKGDIAEGYSVSREKKESFPLTVTSAQKNPTAFYLCASSMSRQLLNQPQHFGDGTRLSIL.

The chain couples TRBV7-3 to TRBJ2-1; 8 bases match TRBD2. V gave up 5 bases and J gave up 2 bases; unmatched junction bases: 8. Germline-derived CDR1 and CDR2 are SGHTA and FQGTGA. This CDR3 region has 16 residues. The CDR3 sequence is CASSPGGGRAYNEQFF. The CDR3 DNA sequence: TGTGCCAGCAGCCCCGGGGGGGGCCGCGCCTACAATGAGCAGTTCTTC.

With regard to this clone: Other DNA sequences in this specimen translate into the identical CDR3. The rearrangement uses TRBV7-9 and TRBJ1-2, with TRBD1 identical over 9 bases. The V gene end was trimmed by 3 bases and the J gene end by 2 bases; junction bases not matched to a gene: 1. CDR1 and CDR2 from the germline V gene are SEHNR and FQNEAQ (reference sequence). The CDR3 totals 14 residues. CDR3: CASSFGTGNYGYTF. CDR3 DNA: TGTGCCAGCAGCTTCGGGACAGGGAACTATGGCTACACCTTC.

The rearrangement joins TRBV6-2 or TRBV6-3 to TRBJ2-1; 14 nucleotides match TRBD2. CDR3 length: 15 amino acids. After removal of 4 bases from V and 8 bases from J, the junction contained 4 bases not matched to a gene. Germline V gives CDR1 MNHEY, CDR2 SVGEGT. CDR3 residues: CASSSGLAGVHEQFF. As DNA, the CDR3 is TGTGCCAGCAGTTCGGGACTAGCGGGAGTCCATGAGCAGTTCTTC.

The rearrangement joins TRBV11-2 to TRBJ1-3; D is unclear. The V and J ends lost 4 bases and 4 bases respectively, with 11 bases between them. The CDR3 is made up of 14 amino acids. Germline V gene data show CDR1 as SGHAT and CDR2 as FQNNGV. CDR3 bases: TGTGCCAGCAGCTCCCCACTGAGGGGAAACACCATATATTTT. Translating it yields CASSSPLRGNTIYF.

Details on this clone: No conserved phenylalanine or tryptophan ends this CDR3, so it is likely a read error. Because the CDR3's place on the DNA is in doubt, the DNA is left out and the CDR3 is given as listed by TCRdb. The V gene is TRBV12-3 or TRBV12-4, the J gene TRBJ1-1; whether TRBD1, the table's D call, matches the DNA was not checked. From its first to its last residue, the CDR3 has 13 amino acids. CDR3 region: CASSFSPGTGVRV.

CDR3 loop: CASSYKGTDTQYF. The CDR3 nucleotides are TGTGCCAGCAGTTACAAGGGGACAGATACGCAGTATTTT. The rearrangement uses TRBV6-6 and TRBJ2-3, with D possibly TRBD1 on 5 matching bases. Trimming took 2 bases from V and 3 from J, leaving 6 bases between them. The CDR3 runs to 13 residues. The germline gives CDR1 MNHNY, CDR2 SVGAGI (reference sequence).

The rearrangement uses TRBV6-4 and TRBJ2-3; TRBD2 matches 9 bases. This CDR3 has 16 residues. Germline loops: CDR1 MRHNA, CDR2 SNTAGT. Unmatched junction bases numbered 7, after V lost 6 bases and J lost 0 bases. CDR3 residues: CASSPASGESTDTQYF. CDR3 bases: TGTGCCAGCAGCCCCGCTAGCGGGGAAAGCACAGATACGCAGTATTTT.

CDR3 DNA: TGCGCCAGCAGCAAGGGAGGTCCCAAAAACATTCAGTACTTC. Its protein product is CASSKGGPKNIQYF. V gene TRBV5-1 combines with J gene TRBJ2-4; perhaps TRBD2 as D (6 bases). Germline CDR1 and CDR2: SGHRS and YFSETQ. Trimming removed 4 bases from V and 2 bases from J, with 10 bases in between. The CDR3 runs to 14 residues. The whole variable domain, filled in from reference TRBV5-1 and TRBJ2-4, reads KAGVTQTPRYLIKTRGQQVTLSCSPISGHRSVSWYQQTPGQGLQFLFEYFSETQRNKGNFPGRFSGRQFSNSRSEMNVSTLELGDSALYLCASSKGGPKNIQYFGAGTRLSVL.

Here the CDR3 DNA reads TGTGCCAGCAGCTTATCGTCAGGGTCTGGCTACACCTTC. It specifies CASSLSSGSGYTF. The rearrangement joins TRBV7-3 to TRBJ1-2; D possibly corresponds to TRBD1 (5 bases). The CDR3 is made up of 13 amino acids. Per the germline V gene, CDR1 is SGHTA and CDR2 is FQGTGA. V lost 2 bases, J lost 7 bases, and 11 bases lay in between.

This chain links TRBV18 with TRBJ2-2, with 10 bases fitting TRBD2. J gave up 0 bases and V 4 bases, and 2 bases lay outside the gene matches. Germline V gene lookup returns CDR1 KGHSH and CDR2 LQKENI. The CDR3 totals 16 residues. The CDR3 loop is CASSLTSGANTGELFF. In nucleotides, the CDR3 is TGTGCCAGCTCACTTACTAGCGGGGCGAACACCGGGGAGCTGTTTTTT. The whole variable domain, filled in from reference TRBV18 and TRBJ2-2, reads NAGVMQNPRHLVRRRGQEARLRCSPMKGHSHVYWYRQLPEEGLKFMVYLQKENIIDESGMPKERFSAEFPKEGPSILRIQQVVRGDSAAYFCASSLTSGANTGELFFGEGSRLTVL.

This clone was counted only a few times. The J gene is TRBJ1-5, the V gene TRBV7-8, with 7 bases matching TRBD1. The V gene end was trimmed by 6 bases and the J gene end by 8 bases; junction bases not matched to a gene: 4. Germline V gene data show CDR1 as SGHVS and CDR2 as FQNEAQ. The CDR3 extends over 12 amino acids. This CDR3 is CASSPDREPQHF. The CDR3 region has the DNA TGTGCCAGCAGTCCCGACAGGGAGCCCCAGCATTTT.

The chain employs TRBV7-3 and TRBJ2-2; the match to TRBD1 covers 8 bases. The CDR3 length is 15 residues. Germline trimming cut 5 bases from V and 4 bases from J; bases unmatched to any gene: 6. The germline gives CDR1 SGHTA, CDR2 FQGTGA. CDR3 region: CASSPRGRTTGELFF. The CDR3 DNA follows: TGTGCCAGCAGCCCCAGGGGGCGCACCACCGGGGAGCTGTTTTTT.

The chain joins TRBV7-9 to TRBJ2-2; possibly TRBD1 for D (6 bases). Per germline, CDR1 SEHNR and CDR2 FQNEAQ (reference sequence). The V gene lost 5 bases and the J gene lost 6 bases, with 13 bases spanning the gap. There are 14 residues in the CDR3. This CDR3 reads CASSNTGRAGELFF. CDR3 bases: TGTGCCAGCAGCAATACAGGGCGAGCCGGGGAGCTGTTTTTT.

DNA for the CDR3: TGTGCCAGTTCTCCGCCCGGGACAGGGCCTGAAGCTTTCTTT. Its translation: CASSPPGTGPEAFF. This chain connects TRBV6-5 to TRBJ1-1, with 9 bases identical to TRBD1. The CDR3 contains 14 residues. CDR1 and CDR2 from the germline V gene are MNHEY and SVGAGI. The V and J ends lost 9 bases and 6 bases, in that order; junction bases with no gene match: 11.

This clone was counted a few times. This chain links TRBV27 with TRBJ1-6; no definite D call. The CDR3 has 15 residues. Germline CDR1 is MNHEY and CDR2 is SMNVEV (reference sequence). Deletions cut 6 bases from V and 7 bases from J, with 16 bases between. The CDR3 protein is CASRAQASGNSPLHF. In DNA form, the CDR3 reads TGTGCCAGCAGGGCCCAGGCCTCGGGGAATTCACCCCTCCACTTT.

The rearrangement links TRBV10-3 to TRBJ1-2; maybe TRBD1 (6 bases). With 4 bases removed from V and 6 bases from J, the gap between germline ends came to 9 bases. Per the germline V gene, CDR1 is ENHRY and CDR2 is SYGVKD. There are 12 residues in the CDR3. CDR3 amino acids: CAISGTVDGYTF. The CDR3, as DNA: TGTGCCATCAGTGGGACAGTGGATGGCTACACCTTC.

CDR3: CASSPTGLAGVGAGELFF. The CDR3, as DNA: TGTGCCAGCAGTCCCACGGGACTAGCGGGAGTAGGCGCCGGGGAGCTGTTTTTT. This sequence joins TRBV27 and TRBJ2-2, with 14 bases identical to TRBD2. Germline V gene data show CDR1 as MNHEY and CDR2 as SMNVEV (reference sequence). The CDR3 totals 18 residues. The V and J ends lost 5 bases and 6 bases, in that order; junction bases with no gene match: 11.